This TCR beta chain was identified during a study of T cells expressing NK-cell markers. Overall study: Of eight sequenced donors, seven were HCMV-seropositive and one HCMV-seronegative.

From germline, CDR1 is KGHDR and CDR2 SFDVKD. The CDR3 is made up of 14 amino acids. TCRdb reprocessed the 5' RACE reads, keeping one entry per CDR3 protein, no DNA. With 550,000 or so distinct CDR3 sequences in the sample, the ten largest clones hold around 3.3%. The clonotype was recovered from a man between 18 and 29 years old in good health. The rearrangement joins TRBV24-1 to TRBJ2-1; TCRdb designates TRBD1, a call that cannot be tested without DNA. The specimen sequenced was blood T cells: a sorted CD56 or NKG2C T cell subset, CD4+ or CD8+ T cells, or bulk PBMC T cells (not recorded which). CDR3 sequence reads: CATGQGRTYNEQFF.